This T cell receptor (beta chain) came from a study of T cell responses to AZD1222 COVID-19 vaccine. Study-level results: At study baseline, merely six AZD1222 recipients were seropositive. The study found vaccine-associated CD4 TCRs spanning spike, dominant at 160-218 and 743-854.

The CDR3 is 13 amino acids. The V end lost 2 bases, the J end lost 5 bases, and 8 bases lay between the germline ends. Germline V gene lookup returns CDR1 SEHNR and CDR2 FQNEAQ (reference sequence). In regard to this clone: Its antigen is not known.

Repertoires were generated with immunoSEQ multiplex PCR, while TCRdb's copy carries only in-frame clones and drops some. This sample carries 95,000 to 110,000 clones, roughly 92% of them seen once, and the ten largest clones take roughly 5%. The clonotype originates from an adult in good health. This material consisted of peripheral blood, taken on day 0 of AZD1222 vaccination. The rearrangement uses TRBV7-9 and TRBJ2-3; D ambiguous. CDR3 sequence: CASSLRVLDTQYF. The CDR3 DNA follows: TGTGCCAGCAGCTTACGTGTTCTAGATACGCAGTATTTT.